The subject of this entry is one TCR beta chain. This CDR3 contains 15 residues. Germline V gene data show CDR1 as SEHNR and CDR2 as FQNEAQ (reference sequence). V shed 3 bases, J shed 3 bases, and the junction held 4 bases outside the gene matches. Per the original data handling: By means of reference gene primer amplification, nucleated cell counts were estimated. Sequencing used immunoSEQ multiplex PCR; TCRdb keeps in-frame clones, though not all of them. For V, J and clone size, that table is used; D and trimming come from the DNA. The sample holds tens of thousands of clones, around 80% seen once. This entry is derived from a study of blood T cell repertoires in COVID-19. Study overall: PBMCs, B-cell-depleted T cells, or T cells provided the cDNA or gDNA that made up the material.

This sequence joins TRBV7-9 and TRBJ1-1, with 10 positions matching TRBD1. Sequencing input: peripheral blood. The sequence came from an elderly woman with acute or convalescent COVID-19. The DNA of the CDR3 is TGTGCCAGCAGCTTGACCGACAGGGGGCACACTGAAGCTTTCTTT. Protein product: CASSLTDRGHTEAFF.